This T cell receptor (beta chain) was identified in a study of cytomegalovirus exposure and HLA in healthy donors. Study results and limitations: Among TCR beta chains, those listed as cytomegalovirus-associated numbered more than 150. Among TCR sequences, most were rare, though some public TCRs appeared in many donors. CMV antigen specificity of a few CMV-associated chains was confirmed in vitro.

Clones were sequenced by immunoSEQ multiplex PCR, and TCRdb holds only the in-frame ones, with some missing. The sample comprises around 350,000 clones, 75% to 90% of which are singletons, and 0.83% rests with the top ten. Regarding this clone: Its specificity is not known.

Looked up from germline, CDR1 is MNHEY and CDR2 is SMNVEV (reference sequence). V shed 3 bases and J shed 8 bases, with 22 bases lying between them. This CDR3 comprises 16 residues. The sequencing input was PBMCs. The clonotype originates from a woman in her late teens or twenties in good health and CMV-seronegative. This sequence joins TRBV27 and TRBJ1-1, with a possible D match to TRBD1 (5 bases). The CDR3 is CASSLSPDNPIVEAFF. In nucleotides, the CDR3 is TGTGCCAGCAGTTTGAGTCCGGACAACCCCATTGTGGAAGCTTTCTTT.